This T cell receptor (beta chain) was sequenced in a study of OX40 agonist ivuxolimab in advanced cancers. About the study: Of the patients, three showed partial responses, one with hepatocellular carcinoma and two with cutaneous melanoma.

V gave up 4 bases and J gave up 5 bases, with 15 bases separating them. There are 14 residues in the CDR3. CDR1 and CDR2 (germline): SGHKS, YYEKEE (reference sequence). The method was immunoSEQ multiplex PCR; TCRdb's version includes in-frame clones alone and lacks a portion of them. The sample includes 15,000 to 20,000 clones, approximately 87% seen only once; the top ten take over 30%. Patients who had autoimmune disease history or got systemic immunosuppression were left out. V is TRBV5-5 and J is TRBJ1-1, with D unclear. The sequencing used CD4+ or CD8+ T cells sorted from blood, collected in a trial of the OX40 agonist ivuxolimab. The receptor comes from an adult with an advanced solid tumor such as melanoma, head and neck, liver or kidney cancer. CDR3 bases: TGTGCCAGCAGCCAAGGAGACGCTAGGACTGAAGCTTTCTTT. Protein product: CASSQGDARTEAFF.